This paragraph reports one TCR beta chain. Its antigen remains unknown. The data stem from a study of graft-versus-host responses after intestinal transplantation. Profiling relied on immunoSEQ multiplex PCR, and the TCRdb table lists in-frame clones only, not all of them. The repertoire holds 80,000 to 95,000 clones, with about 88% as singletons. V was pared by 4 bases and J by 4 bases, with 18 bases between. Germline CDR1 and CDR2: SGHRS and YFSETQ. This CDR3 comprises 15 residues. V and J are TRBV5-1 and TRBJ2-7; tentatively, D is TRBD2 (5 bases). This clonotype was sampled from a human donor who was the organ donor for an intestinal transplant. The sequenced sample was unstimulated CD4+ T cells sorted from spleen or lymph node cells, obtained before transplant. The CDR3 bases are TGCGCCAGCAGCCGAGAAGGACTTAACTATTACGAGCAGTACTTC. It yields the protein CASSREGLNYYEQYF.